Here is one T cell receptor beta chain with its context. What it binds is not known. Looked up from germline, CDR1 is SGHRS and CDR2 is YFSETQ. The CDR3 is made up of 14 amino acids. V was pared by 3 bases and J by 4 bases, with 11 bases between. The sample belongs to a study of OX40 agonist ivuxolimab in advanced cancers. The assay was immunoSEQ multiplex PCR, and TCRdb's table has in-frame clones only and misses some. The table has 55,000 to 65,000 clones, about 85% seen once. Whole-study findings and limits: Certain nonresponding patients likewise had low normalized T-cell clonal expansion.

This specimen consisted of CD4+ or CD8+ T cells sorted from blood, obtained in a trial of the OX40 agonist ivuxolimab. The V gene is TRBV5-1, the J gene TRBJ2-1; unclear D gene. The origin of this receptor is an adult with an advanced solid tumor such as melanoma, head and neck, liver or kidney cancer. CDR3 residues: CASSSPPSYNEQFF. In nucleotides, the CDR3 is TGCGCCAGCAGCTCGCCACCCTCTTACAATGAGCAGTTCTTC.